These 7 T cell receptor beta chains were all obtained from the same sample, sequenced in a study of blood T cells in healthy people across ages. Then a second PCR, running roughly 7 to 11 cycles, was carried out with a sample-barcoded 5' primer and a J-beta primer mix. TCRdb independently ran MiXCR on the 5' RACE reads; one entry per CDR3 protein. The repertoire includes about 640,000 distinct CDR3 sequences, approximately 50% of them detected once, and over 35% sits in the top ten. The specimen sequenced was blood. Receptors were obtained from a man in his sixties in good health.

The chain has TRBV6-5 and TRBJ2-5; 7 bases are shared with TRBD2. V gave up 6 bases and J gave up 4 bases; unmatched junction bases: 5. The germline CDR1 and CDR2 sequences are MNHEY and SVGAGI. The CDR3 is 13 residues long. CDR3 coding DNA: TGTGCCAGCAGCCGGGGACTAATAGAGACCCAGTACTTC. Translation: CASSRGLIETQYF.

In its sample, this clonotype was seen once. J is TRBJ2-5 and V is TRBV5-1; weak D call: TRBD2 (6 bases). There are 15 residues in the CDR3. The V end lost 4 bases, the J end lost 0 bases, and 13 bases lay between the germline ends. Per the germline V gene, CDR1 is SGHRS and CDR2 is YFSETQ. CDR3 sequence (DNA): TGCGCCAGCAGCGGTGGGGGGAACCACCAAGAGACCCAGTACTTC. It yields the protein CASSGGGNHQETQYF.

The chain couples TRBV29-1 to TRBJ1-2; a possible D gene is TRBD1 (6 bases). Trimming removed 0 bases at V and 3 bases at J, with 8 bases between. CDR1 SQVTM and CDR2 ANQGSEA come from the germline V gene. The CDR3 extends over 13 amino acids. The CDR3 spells CSVEEPGDYGYTF. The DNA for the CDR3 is TGCAGCGTTGAAGAACCAGGGGACTATGGCTACACCTTC.

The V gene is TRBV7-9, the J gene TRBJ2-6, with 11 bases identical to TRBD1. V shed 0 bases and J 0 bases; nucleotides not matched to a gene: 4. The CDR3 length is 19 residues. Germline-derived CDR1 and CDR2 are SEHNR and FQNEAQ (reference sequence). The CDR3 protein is CASSLASGTGGSGANVLTF. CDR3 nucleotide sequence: TGTGCCAGCAGCTTAGCTTCCGGGACAGGGGGCTCTGGGGCCAACGTCCTGACTTTC.

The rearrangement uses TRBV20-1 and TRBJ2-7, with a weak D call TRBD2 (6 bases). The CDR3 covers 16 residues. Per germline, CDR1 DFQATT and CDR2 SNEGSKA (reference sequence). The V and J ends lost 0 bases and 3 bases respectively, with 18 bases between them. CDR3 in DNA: TGCAGTGCTAGAGATTGGAGGATAGGCGGGATCTACGAGCAGTACTTC. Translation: CSARDWRIGGIYEQYF.

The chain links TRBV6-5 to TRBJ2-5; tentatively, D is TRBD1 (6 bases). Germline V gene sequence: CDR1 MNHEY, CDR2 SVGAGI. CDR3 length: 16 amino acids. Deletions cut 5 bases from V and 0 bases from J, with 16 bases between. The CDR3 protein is CASSDFSTGYQETQYF. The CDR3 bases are TGTGCCAGCAGTGACTTCTCAACAGGGTACCAAGAGACCCAGTACTTC.

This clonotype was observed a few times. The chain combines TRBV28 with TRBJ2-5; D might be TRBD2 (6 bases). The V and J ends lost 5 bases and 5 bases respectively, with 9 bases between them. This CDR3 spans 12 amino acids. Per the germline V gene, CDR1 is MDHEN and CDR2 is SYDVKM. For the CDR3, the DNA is TGTGCCAGCAGTCCGGGACTGGAGACCCAGTACTTC. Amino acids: CASSPGLETQYF.